These T cell receptor beta chains were read from a single sample in a study of CD8+ T cells in alopecia areata. Using immunoSEQ multiplex PCR, the repertoire was profiled, and TCRdb retains in-frame clones only, with some absent. The table shows about 110,000 clones, with around 59% occurring only once. The sample was CD8+ T cells sorted from blood. The receptors originated from a human donor in good health. Each CDR3 is given with its conserved first and last residue. The D gene is left open where the match is weak. Expanded clones are given a class, and other clones once, few, many or no size at all.

size: -
D: TRBD2
J: TRBJ2-7
V: TRBV15
DNA: TGTGCCACCAGCAGATCCCGGGGGGTGAGCTCCTACGAGCAGTACTTC
CDR3: CATSRSRGVSSYEQYF

size: -
D: -
J: TRBJ2-3
V: TRBV25-1
DNA: TGTGCCAGCAGTGAATACCCGGGGGTGGGCACAGATACGCAGTATTTT
CDR3: CASSEYPGVGTDTQYF

size: few
D: TRBD1
J: TRBJ2-3
V: TRBV27
DNA: TGTGCCAGCAGTTGGACAGGGCCCACAGATACGCAGTATTTT
CDR3: CASSWTGPTDTQYF

size: -
D: TRBD1
J: TRBJ2-1
V: TRBV6-5
DNA: TGTGCCAGCAGACAGGGGACGGATTACAATGAGCAGTTCTTC
CDR3: CASRQGTDYNEQFF

size: -
D: -
J: TRBJ2-2
V: TRBV6-1
DNA: TGTGCCAGCAGTGAAGCAGCCGGGGAGCTGTTTTTT
CDR3: CASSEAAGELFF

size: once
D: -
J: TRBJ1-4
V: TRBV6-6
DNA: TGTGCCAGCACCATAACGTCTTCTAATGAAAAACTGTTTTTT
CDR3: CASTITSSNEKLFF

size: -
D: -
J: TRBJ2-7
V: TRBV29-1
DNA: TGCAGCGTAAGACAGGTCGACGACGAGCAGTACTTC
CDR3: CSVRQVDDEQYF

size: -
D: -
J: TRBJ1-1
V: TRBV4-1
DNA: TGCGCCAGCAGCCGACGGCCAGGTTTTGGATGGAACACTGAAGCTTTCTTT
CDR3: CASSRRPGFGWNTEAFF

size: few
D: TRBD1
J: TRBJ2-5
V: TRBV30
DNA: TGTGCCTGGAGGGGGACAGGGGGAATGGAGACCCAGTACTTC
CDR3: CAWRGTGGMETQYF

size: -
D: -
J: TRBJ2-3
V: TRBV15
DNA: TGTGCCACCAGTCCAGACTCGCCCCGCACAGATACGCAGTATTTT
CDR3: CATSPDSPRTDTQYF

size: once
D: -
J: TRBJ2-7
V: TRBV5-6
DNA: TGTGCCAGCAGCTTGGCTAGGAGGGACTACGAGCAGTACTTC
CDR3: CASSLARRDYEQYF

size: once
D: -
J: TRBJ2-3
V: TRBV11-3
DNA: TGTGCCAGCAGCTTTGGGGGGAACACAGATACGCAGTATTTT
CDR3: CASSFGGNTDTQYF

size: -
D: -
J: TRBJ1-5
V: TRBV2
DNA: TGTGCCAGCACCCCCTGGGGCAATCAGCCCCAGCATTTT
CDR3: CASTPWGNQPQHF

size: few
D: -
J: TRBJ2-2
V: TRBV15
DNA: TGTGCCACCAGCCCCCTATTCGCCGGGGAGCTGTTTTTT
CDR3: CATSPLFAGELFF

size: few
D: -
J: TRBJ2-1
V: TRBV4-2
DNA: TGTGCCAGCAGCCAAGGGCAGGGTTTGGACAATGAGCAGTTCTTC
CDR3: CASSQGQGLDNEQFF

size: few
D: TRBD1
J: TRBJ2-7
V: TRBV28
DNA: TGTGCCAGCAGTCTTATACAGGGGGCGGGGGAGCAGTACTTC
CDR3: CASSLIQGAGEQYF

size: -
D: TRBD2
J: TRBJ2-7
V: TRBV4-3
DNA: TGCGCCAGCAGCCAAGGCGGGGGTGTCTCCTACGAGCAGTACTTC
CDR3: CASSQGGGVSYEQYF

size: -
D: -
J: TRBJ2-7
V: TRBV21-1
DNA: TGTGCCAGCAGCAAAGACGGGGGTTCCTACGAGCAGTACTTC
CDR3: CASSKDGGSYEQYF

size: -
D: -
J: TRBJ1-6
V: TRBV7-9
DNA: TGTGCCAGCAGCTTAGTACAGGACCATTCACCCCTCCACTTT
CDR3: CASSLVQDHSPLHF

size: -
D: TRBD1
J: TRBJ1-2
V: TRBV5-6
DNA: TGTGCCAGCAGCTTGGGACAGGGAGGCCCCTATGGCTACACCTTC
CDR3: CASSLGQGGPYGYTF

size: -
D: -
J: TRBJ1-2
V: TRBV29-1
DNA: TGCAGCGTTGAATCAGGACCGGGCTACACCTTC
CDR3: CSVESGPGYTF

size: few
D: -
J: TRBJ2-3
V: TRBV29-1
DNA: TGCAGCGTTCCAGGGTCCACAGATACGCAGTATTTT
CDR3: CSVPGSTDTQYF

size: -
D: -
J: TRBJ2-2
V: TRBV27
DNA: TGTGCCAGCAGTTTCTCCCAACGCACCGGGGAGCTGTTTTTT
CDR3: CASSFSQRTGELFF

size: -
D: -
J: TRBJ2-3
V: TRBV25-1
DNA: TGTGCCAGCAGTGAACAACAAGATAGCACAGATACGCAGTATTTT
CDR3: CASSEQQDSTDTQYF

size: -
D: -
J: TRBJ2-4
V: TRBV7-9
DNA: TGTGCCAGCAGCTCGACAGAACTAAACATTCAGTACTTC
CDR3: CASSSTELNIQYF

size: -
D: -
J: TRBJ2-5
V: TRBV9
DNA: TGTGCCAGCTCGAAGGGTGGGGGGACCCAGTACTTC
CDR3: CASSKGGGTQYF

size: -
D: -
J: TRBJ1-5
V: TRBV11-2
DNA: TGTGCCAGCAGCTTAGGCAGAAGCGATCAGCCCCAGCATTTT
CDR3: CASSLGRSDQPQHF

size: -
D: -
J: TRBJ1-1
V: TRBV27
DNA: TGTGCCAGCAGTTTGGCAGGGAACACTGAAGCTTTCTTT
CDR3: CASSLAGNTEAFF

size: few
D: -
J: TRBJ1-1
V: TRBV7-8
DNA: TGTGCCAGCAGCGCCAGTCCGAAGGACACTGAAGCTTTCTTT
CDR3: CASSASPKDTEAFF

size: -
D: -
J: TRBJ2-7
V: TRBV29-1
DNA: TGCAGCGTGGGGACTGGGACAGCCTACGAACAGTACTTC
CDR3: CSVGTGTAYEQYF

size: once
D: TRBD1
J: TRBJ1-4
V: TRBV27
DNA: TGTGCCAGCAGTTTAGGACAGGGGTTTGGTGAAAAACTGTTTTTT
CDR3: CASSLGQGFGEKLFF

size: -
D: -
J: TRBJ2-1
V: TRBV2
DNA: TGTGCCAGCGCTAGGGGACTCGACTTTCGGAATGAGCAGTTCTTC
CDR3: CASARGLDFRNEQFF

size: -
D: -
J: TRBJ1-2
V: TRBV29-1
DNA: TGCAGCGTTGAGGGGGCTTTGGGCTACACCTTC
CDR3: CSVEGALGYTF

size: -
D: TRBD2
J: TRBJ2-3
V: TRBV18
DNA: TGTGCCAGCTCACCGAGACTAGCGGGGTCCCCGTCGTATTTT
CDR3: CASSPRLAGSPSYF

size: -
D: -
J: TRBJ1-2
V: TRBV29-1
DNA: TGCAGCGTTGAAGATCCAACATGGGGGGGAGCTAACTATGGCTACACCTTC
CDR3: CSVEDPTWGGANYGYTF

size: few
D: -
J: TRBJ2-5
V: TRBV7-9
DNA: TGTGCCAGCAGCCCACAACTATTAGAGACCCAGTACTTC
CDR3: CASSPQLLETQYF

size: few
D: -
J: TRBJ2-7
V: TRBV19
DNA: TGTGCCAGTAATCCAGGGATAAACGCCTACGAGCAGTACTTC
CDR3: CASNPGINAYEQYF

size: few
D: TRBD1
J: TRBJ1-5
V: TRBV28
DNA: TGTGCCAGCAGTGAAAGACAGGGGGCAGGGCCCCAGCATTTT
CDR3: CASSERQGAGPQHF

size: -
D: -
J: TRBJ1-2
V: TRBV13
DNA: TGTGCCAGCCGGGCAGGTGCCTACCATGGCTACACCTTC
CDR3: CASRAGAYHGYTF

size: -
D: TRBD1
J: TRBJ2-2
V: TRBV7-8
DNA: TGTGCCAGCAGCCATACTGACAGGGGGCGCAGATCCACCGGGGAGCTGTTTTTT
CDR3: CASSHTDRGRRSTGELFF

size: -
D: TRBD1
J: TRBJ1-5
V: TRBV18
DNA: TGTGCCAGCTCACCCGGACAGGGGGGCAATCAGCCCCAGCATTTT
CDR3: CASSPGQGGNQPQHF

size: -
D: TRBD2
J: TRBJ2-1
V: TRBV7-9
DNA: TGTGCCAGCAGCTTGGGGCTAGCGGAGTACAATGAGCAGTTCTTC
CDR3: CASSLGLAEYNEQFF

size: few
D: TRBD2
J: TRBJ2-7
V: TRBV19
DNA: TGTGCCAGTAGTCAACTACCGATAGCGGGGATGTACGAGCAGTACTTC
CDR3: CASSQLPIAGMYEQYF

size: -
D: -
J: TRBJ2-7
V: TRBV29-1
DNA: TGCAGCGTTGAAGATACTGGCTACGAGCAGTACTTC
CDR3: CSVEDTGYEQYF

size: -
D: -
J: TRBJ1-2
V: TRBV2
DNA: TGTGCCAGCAGTGAAGATACAGGTGCTAACTATGGCTACACCTTC
CDR3: CASSEDTGANYGYTF

size: -
D: -
J: TRBJ2-5
V: TRBV28
DNA: TGTGCCAGCACCTCCGCAAGGGAGACCCAGTACTTC
CDR3: CASTSARETQYF